These T cell receptor beta chains were read from a single sample in a study of shared clonotypes between healthy human individuals. Profiled with immunoSEQ multiplex PCR; TCRdb holds only in-frame clones, not every one. The sample includes about 460,000 clones, 75% to 80% seen only once; the top ten take about 12%. The source material was PBMCs. The receptors derive from a woman aged 40-49 years in good health. Some clones in this sample may be carry-over from other donors' samples. The CDR3 runs from the conserved cysteine through the conserved F or W. The D gene is left open where the match is weak. Some rows mark clone size as missing; the rest say once, few, many or name a class of expanded clone.

>NA|TRBV7-9|NA|TRBJ1-1
CASSFYGLNTEAFF
TGTGCCAGCAGCTTTTACGGCCTGAACACTGAAGCTTTCTTT
>many|TRBV7-3|TRBD1|TRBJ1-3
CASSPGTAGNTIYF
TGTGCCAGCAGCCCAGGGACAGCCGGAAACACCATATATTTT
>NA|TRBV7-2|NA|TRBJ1-4
CASSLQVATNEKLFF
TGTGCCAGCAGCCTACAGGTTGCAACTAATGAAAAACTGTTTTTT
>once|TRBV9|TRBD1|TRBJ2-7
CASSVEDRGGYEQYF
TGTGCCAGCAGCGTAGAGGACAGGGGAGGGTACGAGCAGTACTTC
>NA|TRBV5-1|TRBD1|TRBJ1-2
CASSLATGQGYGYTF
TGCGCCAGCAGCTTGGCTACCGGACAGGGATATGGCTACACCTTC
>NA|TRBV28|NA|TRBJ1-2
CASSLSGIGSYGYTF
TGTGCCAGCAGTTTATCAGGAATTGGTAGCTATGGCTACACCTTC
>few|TRBV19|NA|TRBJ1-5
CASRWEDHNQPQHF
TGTGCCAGTAGGTGGGAAGACCACAATCAGCCCCAGCATTTT
>NA|TRBV5-4|TRBD2|TRBJ2-2
CASSSAGAGTGELFF
TGTGCCAGCAGCTCAGCGGGAGCGGGCACCGGGGAGCTGTTTTTT
>NA|TRBV9|NA|TRBJ1-5
CASSVGPQYQPQHF
TGTGCCAGCAGCGTAGGCCCCCAATATCAGCCCCAGCATTTT
>NA|TRBV11-2|NA|TRBJ2-5
CASSLTGSETQYF
TGTGCCAGCAGCTTAACCGGGAGTGAGACCCAGTACTTC
>NA|TRBV28|NA|TRBJ1-1
CASSLTLLRGLNTEAFF
TGTGCCAGCAGTCTTACCCTACTCAGGGGCCTGAACACTGAAGCTTTCTTT
>NA|TRBV4-3|NA|TRBJ2-3
CASSQDSRADTQYF
TGCGCCAGCAGCCAAGATTCGAGGGCAGATACGCAGTATTTT
>NA|TRBV7-9|TRBD1|TRBJ1-1
CASSQTRTGDKVAFF
TGTGCCAGCAGTCAAACGCGGACAGGGGACAAAGTAGCTTTCTTT
>NA|TRBV7-9|TRBD1|TRBJ1-1
CASSLSSGGTEAFF
TGTGCCAGCAGCTTATCCTCAGGGGGCACTGAAGCTTTCTTT
>NA|TRBV7-7|NA|TRBJ2-7
CASSSTVTSEQYF
TGTGCTAGCAGCTCGACCGTAACGAGCGAGCAGTACTTC
>NA|TRBV6-5|TRBD2|TRBJ2-7
CASTRGSSYEQYF
TGTGCCAGCACGCGGGGGAGCTCCTACGAGCAGTACTTC
>NA|TRBV5-1|TRBD1|TRBJ1-6
CASSLGTGSDSPLHF
TGCGCCAGCAGCTTGGGGACAGGGTCGGATTCACCCCTCCACTTT
>NA|TRBV7-3|TRBD1|TRBJ2-2
CASSPQGANTGELFF
TGTGCCAGCAGCCCACAGGGGGCGAACACCGGGGAGCTGTTTTTT
>NA|TRBV7-6|TRBD1|TRBJ2-7
CASSPSTGAHEQYF
TGTGCCAGCAGCCCCTCGACAGGGGCCCACGAGCAGTACTTC
>NA|TRBV27|NA|TRBJ1-5
CASSLLGGNQPQHF
TGTGCCAGCAGTTTATTAGGCGGCAATCAGCCCCAGCATTTT
>NA|TRBV7-2|NA|TRBJ2-7
CASSLSRDSVYEQYF
TGTGCCAGCAGCTTGTCGCGGGATTCAGTCTACGAGCAGTACTTC
>NA|TRBV27|TRBD2|TRBJ2-5
CASRLAGGWETQYF
TGTGCCAGTAGACTAGCGGGAGGGTGGGAGACCCAGTACTTC
>many|TRBV7-7|TRBD2|TRBJ2-1
CASSLERERAEQFF
TGTGCTAGCAGCTTGGAGCGGGAGAGGGCTGAGCAGTTCTTC
>NA|TRBV30|TRBD2|TRBJ2-1
CAWSGGLGGLPIYNEQFF
TGTGCCTGGAGTGGGGGACTAGGGGGGCTCCCCATTTACAATGAGCAGTTCTTC
>NA|TRBV5-1|TRBD1|TRBJ1-2
CASSFGTGATYYGYTF
TGCGCCAGCAGCTTCGGGACAGGGGCGACATACTATGGCTACACCTTC
>NA|TRBV7-8|NA|TRBJ1-1
CASSRGLGGLNTEAFF
TGTGCCAGCAGCCGGGGGCTAGGGGGTCTGAACACTGAAGCTTTCTTT
>NA|TRBV30|NA|TRBJ2-7
CAWSVGGREQYF
TGTGCCTGGAGCGTAGGCGGCCGCGAGCAGTACTTC
>NA|TRBV6-1|TRBD1|TRBJ2-1
CASTTDRALYNEQFF
TGTGCCAGCACCACCGACAGGGCCCTCTACAATGAGCAGTTCTTC
>few|TRBV29-1|TRBD2|TRBJ2-3
CSVEGGQREGLVTDTQYF
TGCAGCGTTGAAGGGGGCCAGCGGGAGGGCCTGGTCACAGATACGCAGTATTTT
>NA|TRBV6-1|NA|TRBJ1-3
CASSERTGHGNTIYF
TGTGCCAGCAGTGAACGTACAGGGCACGGAAACACCATATATTTT
>NA|TRBV7-3|NA|TRBJ1-2
CASSLSRDYGYTF
TGTGCCAGCAGCTTATCCAGGGACTATGGCTACACCTTC
>NA|TRBV9|TRBD1|TRBJ2-5
CASSIRTGPETQYF
TGTGCCAGCAGCATCCGGACAGGGCCTGAGACCCAGTACTTC
>NA|TRBV2|NA|TRBJ2-3
CASRLLASGDTQYF
TGTGCCAGCAGGTTGCTAGCTTCCGGAGATACGCAGTATTTT
>NA|TRBV5-1|NA|TRBJ1-1
CASSFSPNTEAFF
TGCGCCAGCAGCTTCAGCCCGAACACTGAAGCTTTCTTT
>NA|TRBV28|TRBD2|TRBJ2-1
CASSLGVLAGSYNEQFF
TGTGCCAGCAGTTTGGGGGTTCTAGCGGGTTCCTACAATGAGCAGTTCTTC
>NA|TRBV9|TRBD1|TRBJ1-2
CASSQGQEPYGYTF
TGTGCCAGCAGCCAGGGACAGGAGCCGTATGGCTACACCTTC
>NA|TRBV25-1|NA|TRBJ2-5
CASSDRGLETQYF
TGTGCCAGCAGTGACAGGGGCCTGGAGACCCAGTACTTC
>NA|TRBV19|NA|TRBJ1-1
CASSIDGRGTEAFF
TGTGCCAGTAGTATAGATGGGCGCGGCACTGAAGCTTTCTTT
>NA|TRBV27|NA|TRBJ2-1
CASSLGGTIYNEQFF
TGTGCCAGCAGTTTAGGCGGAACCATCTACAATGAGCAGTTCTTC
>NA|TRBV18|NA|TRBJ2-1
CASSPNGEQFF
TGTGCCAGCTCACCCAACGGGGAGCAGTTCTTC
>NA|TRBV9|NA|TRBJ1-4
CASSVRAEKLFF
TGTGCCAGCAGCGTACGGGCGGAAAAACTGTTTTTT
>NA|TRBV9|TRBD2|TRBJ2-5
CASSVAPASGSGETQYF
TGTGCCAGCAGCGTAGCCCCCGCGAGCGGGAGTGGGGAGACCCAGTACTTC
>NA|TRBV4-2|TRBD2|TRBJ2-2
CASSQEEAFSGVTGELFF
TGTGCCAGCAGCCAAGAAGAGGCTTTTAGCGGGGTCACCGGGGAGCTGTTTTTT
>once|TRBV6-6|TRBD1|TRBJ2-2
CASSRDRATGELFF
TGTGCCAGCAGCCGGGACAGGGCTACCGGGGAGCTGTTTTTT
>NA|TRBV19|NA|TRBJ2-7
CASSIDHGDALSYEQYF
TGTGCCAGTAGTATAGATCATGGCGACGCCCTCTCCTACGAGCAGTACTTC
>once|TRBV6-6|NA|TRBJ2-1
CASSSSSRDRYNEQFF
NA
>NA|TRBV27|TRBD2|TRBJ2-1
CASSGLAGERGEQFF
TGTGCCAGCAGCGGGCTAGCGGGAGAACGGGGTGAGCAGTTCTTC
>NA|TRBV7-2|TRBD2|TRBJ2-1
CASSPTRGLTYNEQFF
TGTGCCAGCAGCCCAACGCGGGGACTAACCTACAATGAGCAGTTCTTC
>NA|TRBV7-2|NA|TRBJ1-6
CASSLGGSKYSPLHF
TGTGCCAGCAGCTTAGGTGGCAGCAAATACTCACCCCTCCACTTT
>few|TRBV6-5|NA|TRBJ2-2
CASSYSVGSTGELFF
TGTGCCAGCAGTTACTCGGTCGGCAGCACCGGGGAGCTGTTTTTT